The present T cell receptor (beta chain) was sequenced within a study of Graves' ophthalmopathy and Graves' hyperthyroidism. Across the study: No ophthalmopathy within 18 months of follow-up signified stable hyperthyroidism.

RNA transcripts served as template for amplifying TCR beta CDR3 sequences. Second-round multiplex PCR followed a first-round RT-PCR using HTBI primers. TCRdb recomputed calls from the multiplex PCR reads with MiXCR, one row per CDR3 protein. The data hold approximately 1.2 million distinct CDR3 sequences, with 36% observed a single time. On this clonotype itself: Its matching antigen is unknown.

The CDR3 is 17 residues long. Per germline, CDR1 SQVTM and CDR2 ANQGSEA. With 6 bases clipped from V and 7 bases from J, the junction kept 18 bases outside the gene matches. Study-level points and caveats: Classification of ophthalmopathy versus stable hyperthyroidism by a 13-signature model yielded roughly 86% sensitivity and 65% to 83% specificity.

This sequence joins TRBV29-1 and TRBJ1-4; 9 nucleotides line up with TRBD1. The sequence came from an adult man with Graves' hyperthyroidism. Sequenced material: peripheral blood or thyroid tissue (not recorded which). CDR3 amino acids: CSVSPGQGGRRGEKLFF. CDR3 DNA: TGCAGCGTATCTCCGGGACAGGGAGGTCGGAGGGGTGAAAAACTGTTTTTT.